This T cell receptor beta chain was obtained from a study of T-cell memory formation after mild COVID-19. In this sample, this clonotype turned up many times. Its antigen is not known. CDR1 is DFQATT and CDR2 is SNEGSKA in the germline V gene (reference sequence). The CDR3 extends over 11 amino acids. V was trimmed by 3 bases and J by 0 bases, leaving 0 bases between them. Study observations and caveats: Pre-infection memory already had some responding clones, implying cross-reactive memory joined.

TCRdb itself ran the 5' RACE reads through MiXCR, one entry per CDR3 protein. The sample carries 140,000 to 150,000 distinct CDR3 sequences, roughly a fifth recorded once. The J gene is TRBJ2-1, the V gene TRBV20-1; D is unresolved. The TCR was taken from an adult woman who had mild COVID-19 (a few samples of this study predate the infection). Cell type and time point are not known. Sequencing was done on a sample of PBMCs or a T cell subset sorted from them (not recorded which). Here the CDR3 DNA reads TGCAGTGCTAGCTCCTACAATGAGCAGTTCTTC. Translated, it gives CSASSYNEQFF.